This TCR beta chain appears in the sequencing data of a study of control samples from healthy donors and cancer patients. Clones were read by immunoSEQ multiplex PCR, and TCRdb kept only the in-frame ones, dropping some. The sample records more than 95,000 clones, 88% being singletons. Germline lookup yields CDR1 MNHEY and CDR2 SVGAGI. The J segment lost 0 bases and the V segment lost 6 bases, leaving 4 bases of the junction unmatched. This CDR3 comprises 14 residues. V gene TRBV6-5 combines with J gene TRBJ2-7, with 8 bases matching TRBD1. The TCR sequence derives from a woman in her sixties or seventies in good health. Sequencing was carried out using blood. CDR3 sequence reads: CASRLGTGSYEQYF. In DNA, the CDR3 is TGTGCCAGCAGGCTCGGGACAGGCTCCTACGAGCAGTACTTC.